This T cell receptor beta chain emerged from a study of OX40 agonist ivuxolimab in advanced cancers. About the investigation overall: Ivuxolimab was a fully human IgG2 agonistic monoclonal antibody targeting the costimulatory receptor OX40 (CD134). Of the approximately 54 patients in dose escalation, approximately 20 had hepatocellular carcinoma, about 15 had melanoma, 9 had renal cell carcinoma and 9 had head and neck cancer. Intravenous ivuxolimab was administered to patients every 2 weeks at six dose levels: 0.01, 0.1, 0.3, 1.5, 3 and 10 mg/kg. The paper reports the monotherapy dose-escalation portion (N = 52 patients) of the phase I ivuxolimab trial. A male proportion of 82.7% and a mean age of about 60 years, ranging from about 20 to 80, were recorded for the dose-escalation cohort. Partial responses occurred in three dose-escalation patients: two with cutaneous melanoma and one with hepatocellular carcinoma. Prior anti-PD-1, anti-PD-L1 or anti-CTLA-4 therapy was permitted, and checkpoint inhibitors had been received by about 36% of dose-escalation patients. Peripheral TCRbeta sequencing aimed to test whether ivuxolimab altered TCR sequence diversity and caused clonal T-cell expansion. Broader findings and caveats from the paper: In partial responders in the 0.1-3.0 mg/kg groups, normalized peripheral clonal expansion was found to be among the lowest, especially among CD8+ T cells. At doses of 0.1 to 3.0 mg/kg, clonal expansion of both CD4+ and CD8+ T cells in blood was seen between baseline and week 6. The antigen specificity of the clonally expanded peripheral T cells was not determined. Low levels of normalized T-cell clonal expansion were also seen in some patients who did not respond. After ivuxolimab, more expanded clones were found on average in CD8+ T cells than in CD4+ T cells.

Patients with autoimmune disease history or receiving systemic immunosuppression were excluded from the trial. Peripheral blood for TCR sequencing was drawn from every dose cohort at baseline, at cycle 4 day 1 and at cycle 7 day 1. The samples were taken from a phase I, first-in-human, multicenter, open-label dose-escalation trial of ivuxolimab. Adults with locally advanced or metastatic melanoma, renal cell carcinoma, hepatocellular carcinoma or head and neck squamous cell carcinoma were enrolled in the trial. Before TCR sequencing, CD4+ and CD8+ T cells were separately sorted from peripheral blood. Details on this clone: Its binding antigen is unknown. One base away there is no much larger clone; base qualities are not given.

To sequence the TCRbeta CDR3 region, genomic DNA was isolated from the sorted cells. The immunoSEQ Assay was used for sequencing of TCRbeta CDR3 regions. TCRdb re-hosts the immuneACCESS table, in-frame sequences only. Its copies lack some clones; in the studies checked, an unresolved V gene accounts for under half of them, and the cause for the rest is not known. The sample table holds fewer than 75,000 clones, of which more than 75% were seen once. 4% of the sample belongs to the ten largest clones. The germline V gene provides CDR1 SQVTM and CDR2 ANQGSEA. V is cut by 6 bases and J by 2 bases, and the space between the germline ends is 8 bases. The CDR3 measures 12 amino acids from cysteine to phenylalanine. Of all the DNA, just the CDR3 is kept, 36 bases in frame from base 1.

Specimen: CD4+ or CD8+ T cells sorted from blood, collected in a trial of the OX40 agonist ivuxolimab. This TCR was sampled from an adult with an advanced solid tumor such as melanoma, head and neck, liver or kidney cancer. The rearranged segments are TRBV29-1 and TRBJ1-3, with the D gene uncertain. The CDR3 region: CSVAKTGNTIYF. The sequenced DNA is TGCAGCGTCGCCAAGACTGGAAACACCATATATTTT.